This TCR beta chain originates from a study of siplizumab effects on memory and regulatory T cells. On this clone itself: The antigen remains undetermined.

Repertoires were generated with immunoSEQ multiplex PCR, while TCRdb's copy carries only in-frame clones and drops some. The sample contains roughly 56,000 clones, more than 80% of which appear only once. Germline CDR1 is DFQATT and CDR2 is SNEGSKA (reference sequence). With 5 bases removed from V and 1 base from J, the gap between germline ends came to 3 bases. The CDR3 has 11 residues. Regarding the study as a whole: Suppressive function of proliferating Tregs from siplizumab cultures was not confirmed.

The sequencing input was CD8+ T cells sorted from blood. The gene calls are TRBV20-1 and TRBJ2-1; D is ambiguous. This receptor was obtained from a human donor in good health. The CDR3 coding sequence is TGCAGTGCTCCTTCCTACAATGAGCAGTTCTTC. This codes for CSAPSYNEQFF.